The 21 T cell receptor beta chains presented below share a single source sample, sequenced in a study of control samples from healthy donors and cancer patients. The data were produced by immunoSEQ multiplex PCR, yet TCRdb's version contains in-frame clones alone and is incomplete. This sample has 61,000 or so clones, with around 90% found just once. The sequenced sample was PBMCs. The origin of the receptors is a man between 60 and 70 years old with colorectal cancer.

This sequence joins TRBV6-1 and TRBJ2-3; the D call may be TRBD1 or TRBD2 (5 bases each). V dropped 3 bases and J dropped 5 bases, with 15 bases sitting between them. CDR1 is MNHNS and CDR2 is SASEGT in the germline V gene. The CDR3 spans 15 residues. CDR3 loop: CASSDLGVEVDTQYF. The CDR3 region has the DNA TGTGCCAGCAGTGATTTGGGGGTTGAGGTAGATACGCAGTATTTT.

The chain combines TRBV27 with TRBJ2-7, with 7 positions matching TRBD1. This CDR3 spans 13 amino acids. Trimming cost V 8 bases and J 3 bases; bases outside gene matches: 7. Germline V gene data show CDR1 as MNHEY and CDR2 as SMNVEV (reference sequence). DNA of the CDR3: TGTGCCAGCGGCATCGGGACAGTCTACGAGCAGTACTTC. Its translation is CASGIGTVYEQYF.

The chain combines TRBV29-1 with TRBJ2-7, with D maybe TRBD1 (5 bases). The V end was cut by 3 bases, the J end by 3 bases, with 12 bases between. Germline assignment: CDR1 SQVTM and CDR2 ANQGSEA. The CDR3 is made up of 13 amino acids. CDR3 coding DNA: TGCAGCGTTGAGATACAGGCCGACTACGAGCAGTACTTC. Its protein product is CSVEIQADYEQYF.

This clone was detected only once. The V call is TRBV11-2, the J call TRBJ1-2; 7 bases are shared with TRBD1. From germline, CDR1 is SGHAT and CDR2 FQNNGV. V lost 5 bases, J lost 8 bases, and 8 bases stayed unmatched. The CDR3 covers 13 residues. The DNA of the CDR3 is TGTGCCAGCAGCCTACAGGGGCGTCACGGCTACACCTTC. Protein: CASSLQGRHGYTF.

The chain is built from TRBV7-3 and TRBJ2-3, with a weak D call TRBD2 (7 bases). CDR1 is SGHTA, CDR2 FQGTGA, per germline. Trimming shortened V by 1 base and J by 6 bases, and 17 bases separated the two germline ends. The CDR3 totals 16 residues. The DNA of the CDR3 is TGTGCCAGCAGCTTAAATTCTTTAGGGGGGGCCGATACGCAGTATTTT. Amino acid sequence: CASSLNSLGGADTQYF.

The genes are TRBV10-3 and TRBJ2-7; D uncertain. CDR1 is ENHRY and CDR2 is SYGVKD in the germline V gene. V shed 3 bases and J shed 7 bases, with 10 bases lying between them. This CDR3 spans 12 amino acids. Here the CDR3 DNA reads TGTGCCATCAGTGAAAACTCGGTAGAGCAGTACTTC. Protein sequence: CAISENSVEQYF.

CDR3 amino acids: CASSAGTHYEQYF. The CDR3 DNA reads as TGTGCCAGCAGCGCCGGGACACACTACGAGCAGTACTTC. The rearrangement joins TRBV9 to TRBJ2-7, with D possibly matching TRBD1 (6 bases). With 3 bases removed from V and 3 bases from J, the gap between germline ends came to 10 bases. The CDR3 covers 13 residues. Germline loops: CDR1 SGDLS, CDR2 YYNGEE.

The chain couples TRBV7-2 to TRBJ2-3, with 12 bases aligning to TRBD2. CDR1 is SGHTA, CDR2 FQGNSA, per germline. V lost 2 bases to trimming and J lost 3 bases; unmatched junction nucleotides: 9. The CDR3 extends over 18 amino acids. The CDR3 nucleotides read TGTGCCAGCAGCTTAAGAACTAGCGGGGGGAGGGGTACAGATACGCAGTATTTT. Amino acid sequence: CASSLRTSGGRGTDTQYF.

V usage is TRBV7-9 and J usage is TRBJ1-6, with 8 bases identical to TRBD1. The CDR3 length is 14 residues. Per germline, CDR1 SEHNR and CDR2 FQNEAQ (reference sequence). The V segment lost 5 bases and the J segment 9 bases; nucleotides outside the gene matches: 6. This CDR3 reads CASSPGQGRSPLHF. CDR3 sequence (DNA): TGTGCCAGCAGCCCTGGACAGGGTCGTTCACCCCTCCACTTT.

The chain links TRBV2 to TRBJ2-3; unclear D gene. The ends were cut back, 6 bases at V and 0 bases at J, with 4 bases in the middle. CDR1 is SNHLY and CDR2 is FYNNEI in the germline V gene. This CDR3 comprises 12 residues. Here the CDR3 reads CASRPSTDTQYF. The CDR3 nucleotides are TGTGCCAGCAGACCTAGCACAGATACGCAGTATTTT. Full variable domain (missing parts from reference TRBV2 and TRBJ2-3): EPEVTQTPSHQVTQMGQEVILRCVPISNHLYFYWYRQILGQKVEFLVSFYNNEISEKSEIFDDQFSVERPDGSNFTLKIRSTKLEDSAMYFCASRPSTDTQYFGPGTRLTVL.

This clone turned up a few times. The chain joins TRBV5-1 to TRBJ2-5, with D possibly TRBD2 on 5 matching bases. CDR3 length: 14 amino acids. Trimming removed 0 bases at V and 5 bases at J, with 11 bases between. The germline V gene encodes CDR1 SGHRS and CDR2 YFSETQ. CDR3 loop: CASSLADSRETQYF. In DNA form, the CDR3 reads TGCGCCAGCAGCTTGGCGGACTCCAGGGAGACCCAGTACTTC.

The V gene is TRBV6-6, the J gene TRBJ1-4; perhaps TRBD1 as D (6 bases). CDR3 length: 13 amino acids. V lost 8 bases to trimming and J lost 3 bases, with 10 bases between them. Germline-derived CDR1 and CDR2 are MNHNY and SVGAGI (reference sequence). CDR3 in amino acids: CASARQANEKLFF. Here the CDR3 DNA reads TGTGCCAGCGCGAGACAGGCTAATGAAAAACTGTTTTTT.

The rearrangement joins TRBV2 to TRBJ2-7; the match to TRBD2 covers 10 bases. Germline values: CDR1 SNHLY, CDR2 FYNNEI. CDR3 length: 15 amino acids. V shed 6 bases, J shed 0 bases, and the junction held 5 bases outside the gene matches. CDR3 coding DNA: TGTGCCAGCAGACTAGCGGGGAGGAGCTCCTACGAGCAGTACTTC. Amino acid sequence: CASRLAGRSSYEQYF.

This chain uses TRBV15 with TRBJ1-5; TRBD1 aligns across 7 bases. The germline gives CDR1 LNHNV, CDR2 YYDKDF (reference sequence). This CDR3 comprises 15 residues. The J segment lost 3 bases and the V segment lost 7 bases, leaving 9 bases of the junction unmatched. The CDR3 nucleotides are TGTGCCACCAATACCGGGACAGCATTCAATCAGCCCCAGCATTTT. It translates to CATNTGTAFNQPQHF. Full variable domain (missing parts from reference TRBV15 and TRBJ1-5): DAMVIQNPRYQVTQFGKPVTLSCSQTLNHNVMYWYQQKSSQAPKLLFHYYDKDFNNEADTPDNFQSRRPNTSFCFLDIRSPGLGDTAMYLCATNTGTAFNQPQHFGDGTRLSIL.

The V gene is TRBV10-1, the J gene TRBJ2-3, with 7 bases aligning to TRBD1. Germline V gene sequence: CDR1 WNHNN, CDR2 SYGVQD (reference sequence). After removal of 4 bases from V and 10 bases from J, the junction contained 8 bases not matched to a gene. The CDR3 has 13 amino acids. CDR3 bases: TGCGCCAGCAGTGTCGCGGACAGGCTGGCGCAGTATTTT. This encodes CASSVADRLAQYF.

V usage is TRBV27 and J usage is TRBJ2-7, with D tentatively TRBD1 (5 bases). The V end lost 2 bases, the J end lost 2 bases, and 13 bases lay between the germline ends. The length of the CDR3 is 15 residues. Germline V gene sequence: CDR1 MNHEY, CDR2 SMNVEV (reference sequence). CDR3 DNA sequence: TGTGCCAGCAGTTTAATTGCAGGGAAACCCTACGAGCAGTACTTC. Its translation is CASSLIAGKPYEQYF.

The gene calls are TRBV11-2 and TRBJ2-2; D is tentatively TRBD1 or TRBD2 (6 bases each). The CDR3 is 14 residues long. Germline CDR1 SGHAT, CDR2 FQNNGV. V lost 2 bases and J 7 bases, leaving 11 bases between the germline ends. This CDR3 is CASSLRGQSGELFF. In nucleotides, the CDR3 is TGTGCCAGCAGCTTACGGGGGCAAAGCGGGGAGCTGTTTTTT.

This rearrangement joins TRBV9 to TRBJ2-7; 10 nucleotides align to TRBD1. Trimming removed 4 bases from V and 4 bases from J; junction bases left unmatched: 8. Per the germline V gene, CDR1 is SGDLS and CDR2 is YYNGEE. There are 15 residues in the CDR3. The CDR3 nucleotides read TGTGCCAGCAGCCCTCGACAGGGGGCGGAGTACGAGCAGTACTTC. The encoded protein is CASSPRQGAEYEQYF.

The chain carries TRBV10-3 and TRBJ2-1; D unclear. V shed 4 bases and J shed 9 bases, with 10 bases lying between them. Germline loops: CDR1 ENHRY, CDR2 SYGVKD. The CDR3 totals 12 residues. The CDR3 loop is CAISVGRREQFF. In DNA, the CDR3 is TGTGCCATCAGTGTTGGCCGCCGTGAGCAGTTCTTC.

This clone was detected once. This chain links TRBV5-1 with TRBJ2-3, with 9 nucleotides matching TRBD2. The CDR3 is made up of 15 amino acids. V was clipped by 1 base and J by 5 bases; unmatched bases: 5. Germline lookup yields CDR1 SGHRS and CDR2 YFSETQ. CDR3: CASSLNSGGRDTQYF. As DNA, the CDR3 is TGCGCCAGCAGCTTGAATAGCGGGGGCCGAGATACGCAGTATTTT.

V is TRBV9 and J is TRBJ2-6, with TRBD1 identical over 7 bases. The CDR3 totals 16 residues. Trimming removed 0 bases from V and 7 bases from J; junction bases left unmatched: 7. Germline V gene data show CDR1 as SGDLS and CDR2 as YYNGEE. This CDR3 reads CASSVEGAGGANVLTF. CDR3 nucleotides: TGTGCCAGCAGCGTAGAAGGGGCAGGGGGTGCCAACGTCCTGACTTTC.